The rows below give T cell receptor beta chains drawn from one sample of a study of cytomegalovirus exposure and HLA in healthy donors. Assay used: immunoSEQ multiplex PCR; TCRdb lists only in-frame clones, some missing. The data hold under 100,000 clones, with 84% observed a single time. The sequencing sample was made of PBMCs. The receptors come from a woman younger than 35 in good health and CMV-seropositive. The CDR3 runs from the conserved cysteine through the conserved F or W. A D gene is named only where the DNA matches it firmly. Size values are once, few and many counts, or a class for expanded clones, and some rows have none.

d_call: .; j_call: TRBJ2-5; clone_size: .; v_call: TRBV4-2; cdr3_aa: CASSQGHRYQETQYF; cdr3_nt: TGTGCCAGCAGCCAAGGTCACAGGTACCAAGAGACCCAGTACTTC
d_call: .; j_call: TRBJ1-4; clone_size: once; v_call: TRBV19; cdr3_aa: CASSISRIANEKLFF; cdr3_nt: TGTGCCAGTAGTATCTCCAGAATTGCTAATGAAAAACTGTTTTTT
d_call: .; j_call: TRBJ2-7; clone_size: .; v_call: TRBV2; cdr3_aa: CASRKGHTYEQYF; cdr3_nt: TGTGCCAGCAGGAAGGGACATACCTACGAGCAGTACTTC
d_call: TRBD2; j_call: TRBJ2-5; clone_size: .; v_call: TRBV27; cdr3_aa: CASSLNLAGGPESETQYF; cdr3_nt: TGTGCCAGCAGTTTAAATCTAGCGGGGGGGCCCGAATCGGAGACCCAGTACTTC
d_call: TRBD2; j_call: TRBJ2-5; clone_size: .; v_call: TRBV29-1; cdr3_aa: CSGRLAGKETQYF; cdr3_nt: TGCAGCGGGAGACTAGCGGGAAAAGAGACCCAGTACTTC
d_call: TRBD2; j_call: TRBJ2-3; clone_size: .; v_call: TRBV30; cdr3_aa: CAWRGGVVTSGPVDTQYF; cdr3_nt: TGTGCCTGGAGGGGGGGGGTAGTGACTAGCGGGCCAGTCGATACGCAGTATTTT
d_call: .; j_call: TRBJ1-4; clone_size: .; v_call: TRBV4-3; cdr3_aa: CASSQDRRGEKLFF; cdr3_nt: TGCGCCAGCAGCCAAGACAGGCGGGGTGAAAAACTGTTTTTT
d_call: TRBD2; j_call: TRBJ2-3; clone_size: once; v_call: TRBV4-1; cdr3_aa: CASSQVRGSTDTQYF; cdr3_nt: TGCGCCAGCAGCCAAGTGCGGGGGAGCACAGATACGCAGTATTTT
d_call: .; j_call: TRBJ1-3; clone_size: .; v_call: TRBV21-1; cdr3_aa: CASSATGSSGNTIYF; cdr3_nt: TGTGCCAGCAGCGCCACAGGATCCTCTGGAAACACCATATATTTT
d_call: .; j_call: TRBJ2-1; clone_size: once; v_call: TRBV7-2; cdr3_aa: CASSLRLDNNNEQFF; cdr3_nt: TGTGCCAGCAGCTTAAGACTAGATAACAACAATGAGCAGTTCTTC
d_call: TRBD2; j_call: TRBJ2-7; clone_size: .; v_call: TRBV7-8; cdr3_aa: CASSLVGGTSYEQYF; cdr3_nt: TGTGCCAGCAGCTTAGTGGGGGGGACGAGCTACGAGCAGTACTTC
d_call: TRBD2; j_call: TRBJ2-2; clone_size: .; v_call: TRBV5-6; cdr3_aa: CASSLASGGTLTGELFF; cdr3_nt: TGTGCCAGCAGCTTGGCCTCGGGAGGGACTCTCACCGGGGAGCTGTTTTTT
d_call: TRBD2; j_call: TRBJ2-7; clone_size: .; v_call: TRBV6-1; cdr3_aa: CATPNRGGRYF; cdr3_nt: TGTGCCACCCCAAATCGGGGGGGGAGATACTTC
d_call: .; j_call: TRBJ1-6; clone_size: .; v_call: TRBV30; cdr3_aa: CAWSSTGIYNGSPLHF; cdr3_nt: TGTGCCTGGAGTTCCACAGGGATATACAACGGTTCACCCCTCCACTTT
d_call: TRBD1; j_call: TRBJ2-3; clone_size: once; v_call: TRBV6-4; cdr3_aa: CASSDGTGGVDTQYF; cdr3_nt: TGTGCCAGCAGTGACGGGACAGGGGGGGTAGATACGCAGTATTTT
d_call: TRBD1; j_call: TRBJ2-7; clone_size: few; v_call: TRBV7-6; cdr3_aa: CASSLGERQGNYEQYF; cdr3_nt: TGTGCCAGCAGCTTAGGGGAACGACAGGGGAACTACGAGCAGTACTTC
d_call: .; j_call: TRBJ1-2; clone_size: .; v_call: TRBV29-1; cdr3_aa: CSVEFNGDGYTF; cdr3_nt: TGCAGCGTTGAGTTTAACGGGGATGGCTACACCTTC
d_call: TRBD1; j_call: TRBJ2-7; clone_size: .; v_call: TRBV6-5; cdr3_aa: CASRQGYEQYF; cdr3_nt: TGTGCCAGCCGACAGGGGTACGAGCAGTACTTC
d_call: .; j_call: TRBJ2-7; clone_size: .; v_call: TRBV5-6; cdr3_aa: CASSLALAGLEQYF; cdr3_nt: TGTGCCAGCAGCTTGGCTCTGGCGGGGCTCGAGCAGTACTTC
d_call: TRBD1; j_call: TRBJ1-5; clone_size: once; v_call: TRBV19; cdr3_aa: CASTWDRGNQPQHF; cdr3_nt: TGTGCCAGTACGTGGGACAGGGGTAATCAGCCCCAGCATTTT
d_call: TRBD2; j_call: TRBJ2-1; clone_size: .; v_call: TRBV5-1; cdr3_aa: CASSPVTSGWRGNEQFF; cdr3_nt: TGCGCCAGCAGCCCTGTGACTAGCGGGTGGAGGGGAAATGAGCAGTTCTTC
d_call: .; j_call: TRBJ1-6; clone_size: .; v_call: TRBV4-1; cdr3_aa: CASSWTTGQVPNSPLHF; cdr3_nt: TGCGCCAGCAGCTGGACTACGGGTCAAGTACCTAATTCACCCCTCCACTTT
d_call: .; j_call: TRBJ2-1; clone_size: .; v_call: TRBV6-6; cdr3_aa: CAVQFGEQFF; cdr3_nt: TGTGCCGTGCAGTTTGGTGAGCAGTTCTTC
d_call: .; j_call: TRBJ2-7; clone_size: .; v_call: TRBV4-1; cdr3_aa: CASSQDQAGPEQYF; cdr3_nt: TGCGCCAGCAGCCAAGATCAGGCAGGTCCCGAGCAGTACTTC
d_call: TRBD1; j_call: TRBJ2-3; clone_size: .; v_call: TRBV19; cdr3_aa: CASSQGVRDTQYF; cdr3_nt: TGTGCCAGTAGCCAGGGGGTCCGTGATACGCAGTATTTT
d_call: TRBD1; j_call: TRBJ2-7; clone_size: .; v_call: TRBV6-1; cdr3_aa: CASRVGTGGYEQYF; cdr3_nt: TGTGCCAGCAGAGTAGGGACAGGGGGCTACGAGCAGTACTTC
d_call: .; j_call: TRBJ2-7; clone_size: .; v_call: TRBV18; cdr3_aa: CASSTGFGYEQYF; cdr3_nt: TGTGCCAGCTCTACAGGGTTCGGATACGAGCAGTACTTC
d_call: .; j_call: TRBJ2-1; clone_size: .; v_call: TRBV5-6; cdr3_aa: CASSPGLGWEQFF; cdr3_nt: TGTGCCAGCAGCCCGGGGTTGGGTTGGGAGCAGTTCTTC
d_call: .; j_call: TRBJ1-1; clone_size: .; v_call: TRBV28; cdr3_aa: CASIRGGMNTEAFF; cdr3_nt: TGTGCCAGCATCAGGGGTGGAATGAACACTGAAGCTTTCTTT
d_call: .; j_call: TRBJ1-2; clone_size: .; v_call: TRBV6-4; cdr3_aa: CASRLSTGTYGYTF; cdr3_nt: TGTGCCAGCAGACTGTCCACAGGGACCTATGGCTACACCTTC
d_call: .; j_call: TRBJ1-5; clone_size: .; v_call: TRBV5-6; cdr3_aa: CASSWGGEGVRYSNQPQHF; cdr3_nt: TGTGCCAGCAGCTGGGGGGGGGAAGGCGTCCGGTATAGCAATCAGCCCCAGCATTTT
d_call: TRBD1; j_call: TRBJ2-7; clone_size: few; v_call: TRBV6-5; cdr3_aa: CASSSNRGHEQYF; cdr3_nt: TGTGCCAGCAGTTCAAACAGGGGGCACGAGCAGTACTTC